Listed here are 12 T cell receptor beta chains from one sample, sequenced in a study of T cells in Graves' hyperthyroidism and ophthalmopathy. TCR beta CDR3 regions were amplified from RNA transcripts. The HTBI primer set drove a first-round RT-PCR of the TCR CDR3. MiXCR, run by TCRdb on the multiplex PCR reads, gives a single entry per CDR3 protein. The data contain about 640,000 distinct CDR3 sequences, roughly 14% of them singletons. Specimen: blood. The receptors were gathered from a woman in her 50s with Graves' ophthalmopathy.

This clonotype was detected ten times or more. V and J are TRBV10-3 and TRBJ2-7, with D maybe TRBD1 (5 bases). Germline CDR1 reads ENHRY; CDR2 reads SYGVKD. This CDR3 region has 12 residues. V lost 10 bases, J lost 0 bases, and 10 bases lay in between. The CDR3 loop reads CATTDSSYEQYF. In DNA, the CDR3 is TGTGCCACCACAGACAGCTCCTACGAGCAGTACTTC.

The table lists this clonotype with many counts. CDR3 region: CSARIAGDRGEQYF. DNA for the CDR3: TGCAGTGCTAGAATAGCGGGAGATCGTGGTGAGCAGTACTTC. The J gene is TRBJ2-7, the V gene TRBV20-1, with TRBD2 matching over 9 bases. The CDR3 is made up of 14 amino acids. Trimming at V came to 2 bases and at J to 7 bases, leaving 9 bases not matched to a gene. CDR1 and CDR2 from the germline V gene are DFQATT and SNEGSKA (reference sequence).

CDR3 sequence: CASSLGGSGHYEQYF. Written as DNA, the CDR3 is TGTGCCAGCAGCTTAGGTGGGTCGGGACACTACGAGCAGTACTTC. This sequence joins TRBV7-9 and TRBJ2-7, with a tentative D call TRBD1 (6 bases). Trimming shortened V by 1 base and J by 3 bases, and 13 bases separated the two germline ends. The CDR3 extends over 15 amino acids. Germline lookup yields CDR1 SEHNR and CDR2 FQNEAQ (reference sequence).

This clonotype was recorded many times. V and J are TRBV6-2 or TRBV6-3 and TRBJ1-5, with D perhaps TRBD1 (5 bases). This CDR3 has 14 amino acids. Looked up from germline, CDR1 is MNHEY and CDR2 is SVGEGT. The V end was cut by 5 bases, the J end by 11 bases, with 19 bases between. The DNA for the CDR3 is TGTGCCAGCAGTCTCCGACAGCCCGTTGGTTCCCAGCATTTT. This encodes CASSLRQPVGSQHF.

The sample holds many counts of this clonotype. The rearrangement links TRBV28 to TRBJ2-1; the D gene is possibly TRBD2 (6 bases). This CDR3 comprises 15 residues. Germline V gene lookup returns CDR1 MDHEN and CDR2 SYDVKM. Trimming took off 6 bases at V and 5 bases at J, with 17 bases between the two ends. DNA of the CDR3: TGTGCCAGCAGGTCCGGGACTCTAATGGACAATGAGCAGTTCTTC. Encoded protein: CASRSGTLMDNEQFF.

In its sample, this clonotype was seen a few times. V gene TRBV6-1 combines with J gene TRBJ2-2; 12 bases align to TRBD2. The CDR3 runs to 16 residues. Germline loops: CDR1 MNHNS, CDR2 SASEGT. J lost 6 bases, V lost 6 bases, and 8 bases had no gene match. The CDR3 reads CASSRTSGRFAGELFF. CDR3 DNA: TGTGCCAGCAGCCGAACTAGCGGGAGGTTCGCCGGGGAGCTGTTTTTT.

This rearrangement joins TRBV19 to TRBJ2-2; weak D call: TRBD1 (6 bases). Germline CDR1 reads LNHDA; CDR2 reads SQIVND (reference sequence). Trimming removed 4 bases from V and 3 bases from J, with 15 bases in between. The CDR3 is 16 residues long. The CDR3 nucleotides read TGTGCCAGTAGTAGGCCCCCTACAGGGTACACCGGGGAGCTGTTTTTT. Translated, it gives CASSRPPTGYTGELFF.

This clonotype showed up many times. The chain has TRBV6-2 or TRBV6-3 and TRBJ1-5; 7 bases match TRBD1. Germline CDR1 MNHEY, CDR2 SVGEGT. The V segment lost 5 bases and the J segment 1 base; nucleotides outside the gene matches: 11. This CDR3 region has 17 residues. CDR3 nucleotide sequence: TGTGCCAGCAGTAGTAACAGGGGAATATCGAGCAATCAGCCCCAGCATTTT. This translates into CASSSNRGISSNQPQHF.

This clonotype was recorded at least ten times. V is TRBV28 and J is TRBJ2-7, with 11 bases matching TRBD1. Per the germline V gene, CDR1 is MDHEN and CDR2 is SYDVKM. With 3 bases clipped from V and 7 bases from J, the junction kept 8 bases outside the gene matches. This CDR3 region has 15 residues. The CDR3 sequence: CASSLLGQGAGEQYF. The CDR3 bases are TGTGCCAGCAGTTTGTTAGGACAGGGGGCGGGAGAGCAGTACTTC.

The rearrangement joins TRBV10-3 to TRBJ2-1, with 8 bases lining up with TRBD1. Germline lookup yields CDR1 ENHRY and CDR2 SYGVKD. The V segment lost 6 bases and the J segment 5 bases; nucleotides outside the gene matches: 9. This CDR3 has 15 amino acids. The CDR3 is CAISAGTGWDNEQFF. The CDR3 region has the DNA TGTGCCATCAGCGCCGGGACAGGTTGGGACAATGAGCAGTTCTTC.

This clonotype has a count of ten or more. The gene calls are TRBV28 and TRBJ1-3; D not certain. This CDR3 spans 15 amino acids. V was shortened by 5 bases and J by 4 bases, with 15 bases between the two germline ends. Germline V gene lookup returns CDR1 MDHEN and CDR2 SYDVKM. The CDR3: CASSPAGGMGNTIYF. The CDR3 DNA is TGTGCCAGCAGTCCCGCAGGAGGGATGGGAAACACCATATATTTT.

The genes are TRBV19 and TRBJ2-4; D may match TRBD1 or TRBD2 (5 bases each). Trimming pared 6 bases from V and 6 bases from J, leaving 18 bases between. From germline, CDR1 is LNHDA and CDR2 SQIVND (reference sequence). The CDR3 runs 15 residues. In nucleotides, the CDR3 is TGTGCCAGTAGACCAGACGGGGCTGGGGGAAACATTCAGTACTTC. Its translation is CASRPDGAGGNIQYF.